What follows is one T cell receptor (beta chain) and its context. The sample belongs to a study of blood T cell repertoires in COVID-19. Study-level information: From the United States, Italy and Spain came samples of acute and convalescent COVID-19.

In the authors' workflow: Researchers report that nucleated cell counts were estimated from reference gene primer amplification. Using immunoSEQ multiplex PCR, the repertoire was profiled, and TCRdb retains in-frame clones only, with some absent. V, J and clone size are taken as reported in that table, and D and trimming were inferred from the DNA itself. Counted here are roughly 150,000 clones, around 87% occurring once; the ten biggest clones make up about an eighth. The CDR3 contains 13 residues. Germline CDR1 and CDR2: SGHDT and YYEEEE. Between the trimmed V and J ends, which lost 6 bases and 1 base, there was a span of 11 bases.

The chain joins TRBV5-6 to TRBJ2-7, with D unresolved. The sample taken for sequencing was peripheral blood. The clonotype was recovered from a young man with COVID-19, enrolled during active disease. The CDR3 is CASTRHPSYEQYF. The CDR3, as DNA: TGTGCCAGCACCAGACACCCATCCTACGAGCAGTACTTC.